This is a list of T cell receptor beta chains from one sample in a study of blood T cell repertoires in COVID-19. Method: immunoSEQ multiplex PCR; TCRdb's copy keeps in-frame clones and lacks some. The top ten hold about 11% of the sample, which has 130,000 to 150,000 clones, 87% seen once. Material for sequencing was PBMCs or T cells enriched from blood (not recorded which). The origin of the receptors is a man aged 60-69 years who had recovered from COVID-19. Each CDR3 is given with its conserved first and last residue. A D gene is named only where the DNA matches it firmly. Only part of the rows carry a size: once, few, many, or a class if the clone is expanded.

>.|TRBV19|TRBD2|TRBJ2-3
CASRAGVVTDTQYF
TGTGCCAGTAGAGCGGGAGTCGTAACAGATACGCAGTATTTT
>.|TRBV18|.|TRBJ1-1
CASSPPPDGREAFF
TGTGCCAGCTCACCACCCCCCGACGGGAGAGAAGCTTTCTTT
>.|TRBV4-1|TRBD1|TRBJ2-1
CASSQTGGSYNEQFF
TGCGCCAGCAGCCAAACAGGGGGCTCCTACAATGAGCAGTTCTTC
>.|TRBV2|TRBD1|TRBJ2-7
CASSEAGQGRYEQYF
TGTGCCAGCAGTGAAGCGGGACAGGGGCGGTACGAGCAGTACTTC
>.|TRBV29-1|.|TRBJ1-2
CSVDGQGYGYTF
TGCAGCGTTGACGGGCAGGGGTATGGCTACACCTTC
>.|TRBV28|TRBD1|TRBJ2-5
CASRIRTGGRSETQYF
TGTGCCAGCAGGATTCGGACAGGGGGGCGTTCAGAGACCCAGTACTTC
>.|TRBV7-6|TRBD1|TRBJ2-7
CASSPRDRPDVFDYEQYF
TGTGCCAGCAGCCCCCGGGACAGGCCGGACGTATTCGACTACGAGCAGTACTTC
>.|TRBV9|TRBD2|TRBJ2-1
CASSVTLAGSGEQFF
TGTGCCAGCAGCGTAACGCTAGCGGGATCGGGTGAGCAGTTCTTC
>.|TRBV28|.|TRBJ1-5
CASSPIDRLNQPQHF
TGTGCCAGCAGCCCCATCGACAGATTAAATCAGCCCCAGCATTTT
>.|TRBV9|.|TRBJ1-5
CASSFPDISNQPQHF
TGTGCCAGCAGCTTTCCGGACATTTCCAATCAGCCCCAGCATTTT
>.|TRBV11-3|TRBD2|TRBJ2-2
CASSLELAGAGTGELFF
TGTGCCAGCAGCCTGGAGCTAGCGGGAGCAGGCACCGGGGAGCTGTTTTTT
>.|TRBV15|.|TRBJ2-2
CATSREYNSPWGELFF
TGTGCCACCAGCAGAGAGTATAACAGCCCCTGGGGGGAGCTGTTTTTT
>few|TRBV18|TRBD1|TRBJ1-5
CASSDRGPYSNQPQHF
TGTGCCAGCTCAGACAGGGGCCCTTATAGCAATCAGCCCCAGCATTTT
>few|TRBV2|.|TRBJ2-1
CASSERAGAGPGGHEQFF
TGTGCCAGCAGTGAAAGGGCGGGAGCTGGACCGGGGGGCCATGAGCAGTTCTTC
>.|TRBV28|TRBD1|TRBJ1-4
CASSTLGTGGEKLFF
TGTGCCAGCAGTACCCTCGGGACAGGGGGTGAAAAACTGTTTTTT
>.|TRBV7-8|TRBD1|TRBJ1-2
CASSRDRFYGYTF
TGTGCCAGCAGCAGGGACAGATTCTATGGCTACACCTTC
>.|TRBV30|.|TRBJ1-3
CAWSLPGNSGNTIYF
TGTGCCTGGAGTTTGCCCGGTAACTCTGGAAACACCATATATTTT
>.|TRBV28|.|TRBJ1-6
CASSAVTLHF
TGTGCCAGCAGTGCGGTAACCCTCCACTTT
>.|TRBV21-1|.|TRBJ2-1
CASSKKAGTNEQFF
TGTGCCAGCAGCAAAAAAGCAGGAACTAATGAGCAGTTCTTC
>.|TRBV6-5|.|TRBJ2-1
CASFERSYNEQFF
TGTGCCAGCTTTGAGCGTTCCTACAATGAGCAGTTCTTC
>.|TRBV27|.|TRBJ1-6
CATSTSGLGNSPLHF
TGTGCCACCAGTACATCGGGACTCGGGAATTCACCCCTCCACTTT
>.|TRBV28|.|TRBJ2-7
CASSLGAVLVEQYF
TGTGCCAGCAGTTTAGGGGCAGTTCTTGTCGAGCAGTACTTC
>.|TRBV7-8|TRBD1|TRBJ2-3
CASSQQGAGDTQYF
TGTGCCAGCAGCCAACAGGGGGCGGGAGATACGCAGTATTTT
>.|TRBV2|TRBD1|TRBJ1-2
CASRPRQGANYGYTF
TGTGCCAGCAGACCAAGACAGGGAGCTAACTATGGCTACACCTTC
>.|TRBV2|.|TRBJ2-4
CASRGTAPVRYF
TGTGCCAGCAGAGGGACTGCCCCTGTTCGGTACTTC
>.|TRBV10-3|.|TRBJ2-1
CAISESQDGNEQFF
TGTGCCATCAGTGAGTCGCAGGATGGGAATGAGCAGTTCTTC
>.|TRBV6-5|.|TRBJ1-2
CASSETGGYGYTF
TGTGCCAGCAGCGAGACAGGCGGCTATGGCTACACCTTC
>.|TRBV5-1|TRBD1|TRBJ2-5
CASSLGTGAGETQYF
TGCGCCAGCAGCTTAGGGACAGGGGCTGGGGAGACCCAGTACTTC
>.|TRBV19|TRBD2|TRBJ2-3
CASSRGGLAERITDTQYF
TGTGCCAGTAGTAGGGGGGGACTAGCGGAAAGAATCACAGATACGCAGTATTTT
>.|TRBV14|TRBD2|TRBJ2-1
CASSHVYSGRGEQFF
TGTGCCAGCAGCCACGTTTATAGCGGGAGGGGTGAGCAGTTCTTC
>once|TRBV5-5|TRBD2|TRBJ2-5
CASTPGLALVETQYF
TGTGCCAGCACCCCGGGACTAGCGTTAGTGGAGACCCAGTACTTC
>.|TRBV7-8|TRBD2|TRBJ2-3
CASSPLRLAGGRDTDTQYF
TGTGCCAGCAGCCCTCTACGACTAGCGGGGGGGCGGGACACAGATACGCAGTATTTT
>once|TRBV28|TRBD1|TRBJ1-2
CASSSWDRESADTF
TGTGCCAGCAGTTCTTGGGACAGGGAGAGCGCAGACACCTTC
>.|TRBV6-5|.|TRBJ2-7
CASTGSYEQYF
TGTGCCAGCACCGGGAGCTACGAGCAGTACTTC
>once|TRBV6-2/TRBV6-3|.|TRBJ2-1
CASSWLASGSLPYNEQFF
TGTGCCAGCAGTTGGTTAGCTTCCGGGTCCTTACCCTACAATGAGCAGTTCTTC
>once|TRBV6-5|TRBD1|TRBJ1-4
CASRGQVGGEKLFF
TGTGCCAGCAGAGGACAGGTCGGTGGAGAAAAACTGTTTTTT
>few|TRBV4-2|TRBD2|TRBJ2-7
CASSQGTSGNSYEQYF
TGTGCCAGCAGCCAAGGGACTAGCGGGAACTCCTACGAGCAGTACTTC
>.|TRBV7-8|.|TRBJ2-1
CASSLIGAPGEQFF
TGTGCCAGCAGCCTGATAGGGGCTCCTGGTGAGCAGTTCTTC
>few|TRBV5-1|TRBD1|TRBJ2-7
CASSRPEGQSIGYEQYF
TGCGCCAGCAGCCGGCCAGAGGGACAGTCAATAGGCTACGAGCAGTACTTC